One sample yielded the 11 T cell receptor beta chains listed below, sequenced in a study of blood T cell repertoires in COVID-19. Assay used: immunoSEQ multiplex PCR; TCRdb lists only in-frame clones, some missing. The table records some 100,000 clones, roughly 90% of them present only once. The sequencing input was peripheral blood. Every receptor here comes from a human donor with active COVID-19. The donor label of this sample is uncertain.

The gene calls are TRBV9 and TRBJ1-6, with D tentatively TRBD1 (5 bases). The CDR3 length is 16 residues. CDR1 and CDR2 (germline): SGDLS, YYNGEE. Deletions cut 4 bases from V and 5 bases from J, with 16 bases between. CDR3 amino acids: CASSRGHTDNNSPLHF. In nucleotides, the CDR3 is TGTGCCAGCAGCCGTGGACATACGGACAATAATTCACCCCTCCACTTT.

V is TRBV13 and J is TRBJ2-6; 10 nucleotides align to TRBD1. The CDR3 extends over 20 amino acids. The V gene's germline CDR1 is PRHDT and CDR2 FYEKMQ (reference sequence). V lost 1 base, J lost 4 bases, and 13 bases stayed unmatched. CDR3 in DNA: TGTGCCAGCAGCTTAGATATACGCGGGACAGGGGAGAGCGGGGCCAACGTCCTGACTTTC. Translated: CASSLDIRGTGESGANVLTF.

This sequence joins TRBV15 and TRBJ2-7; weak D call: TRBD2 (6 bases). This CDR3 comprises 15 residues. V gave up 6 bases and J gave up 4 bases, with 19 bases separating them. The germline gives CDR1 LNHNV, CDR2 YYDKDF (reference sequence). The chain's CDR3 is CATSSLGGTPYEQYF. CDR3 coding DNA: TGTGCCACCAGTAGCTTAGGAGGGACCCCATACGAGCAGTACTTC. The full variable domain, completed using reference TRBV15 and TRBJ2-7, is DAMVIQNPRYQVTQFGKPVTLSCSQTLNHNVMYWYQQKSSQAPKLLFHYYDKDFNNEADTPDNFQSRRPNTSFCFLDIRSPGLGDTAMYLCATSSLGGTPYEQYFGPGTRLTVT.

The chain links TRBV6-2 or TRBV6-3 to TRBJ1-3; 7 positions agree with TRBD1. Germline V gives CDR1 MNHEY, CDR2 SVGEGT. The CDR3 runs to 16 residues. The V gene end was trimmed by 7 bases and the J gene end by 0 bases; junction bases not matched to a gene: 9. Here the CDR3 DNA reads TGTGCCAGCACCCCGCGGGACAGTAACTCTGGAAACACCATATATTTT. It yields the protein CASTPRDSNSGNTIYF.

This clone was detected once. CDR3 bases: TGCGCCAGCAGCTTGGTTCGGGGTTTTGGATCTGGCTACACCTTC. Translation: CASSLVRGFGSGYTF. The chain is built from TRBV5-1 and TRBJ1-2; D uncertain. V was shortened by 0 bases and J by 7 bases, with 16 bases between the two germline ends. The germline V gene has CDR1 SGHRS and CDR2 YFSETQ. The CDR3 sequence is 15 residues long.

The chain uses TRBV3-1 (or the pseudogene TRBV3-2) and TRBJ2-3; perhaps TRBD1 as D (6 bases). V shed 4 bases and J shed 0 bases, with 14 bases lying between them. This CDR3 comprises 16 residues. The germline V gene has CDR1 LGHDT and CDR2 YNNKEL (reference sequence). Written as DNA, the CDR3 is TGTGCCAGCAGCCCTTACAGGGATTCTAGCACAGATACGCAGTATTTT. Translation: CASSPYRDSSTDTQYF.

Note on this clone: The final CDR3 position lacks the conserved phenylalanine or tryptophan, pointing to a likely read error. No DNA is shown, since the ends of the CDR3 on it are uncertain; the CDR3 is the one TCRdb lists. This sequence joins TRBV5-6 and TRBJ2-3; the D call of TRBD2 is as the table states it, not checked on the DNA. Including both end residues, the CDR3 is 12 amino acids long. Germline-derived CDR1 and CDR2 are SGHDT and YYEEEE. The CDR3 loop reads CASSLVRREVLL.

This chain connects TRBV6-5 to TRBJ2-5, with D unclear. This CDR3 comprises 16 residues. V was cut by 1 base and J by 1 base, with 13 bases left in between. Germline V CDR1 and CDR2: MNHEY, SVGAGI. CDR3 coding DNA: TGTGCCAGCAGTTACTTAGTTCCGCCTCTCCAAGAGACCCAGTACTTC. Its protein product is CASSYLVPPLQETQYF.

The chain employs TRBV11-2 and TRBJ2-1; 10 nucleotides line up with TRBD1. The V gene end was trimmed by 3 bases and the J gene end by 8 bases; junction bases not matched to a gene: 4. Germline-derived CDR1 and CDR2 are SGHAT and FQNNGV. This CDR3 is 14 amino acids long. In nucleotides, the CDR3 is TGTGCCAGCAGCTTTGACAGGGGGCGGGATGAGCAGTTCTTC. The encoded protein is CASSFDRGRDEQFF.

The chain uses TRBV19 and TRBJ2-5, with 7 bases fitting TRBD2. V gave up 4 bases and J gave up 2 bases; unmatched junction bases: 7. This CDR3 has 15 residues. CDR1 and CDR2 from the germline V gene are LNHDA and SQIVND (reference sequence). The CDR3 nucleotides are TGTGCCAGTAGTACACGGACTAGTGGGCAAGAGACCCAGTACTTC. Its protein is CASSTRTSGQETQYF.

The J gene is TRBJ1-1, the V gene TRBV19; the D gene is possibly TRBD1 (5 bases). V was pared by 5 bases and J by 1 base, with 17 bases between. Germline assignment: CDR1 LNHDA and CDR2 SQIVND (reference sequence). CDR3 size: 16 residues. CDR3 sequence: CASSSQVRTRNTEAFF. The CDR3 coding sequence is TGTGCCAGTAGTTCCCAAGTCCGGACAAGGAACACTGAAGCTTTCTTT.